This entry describes one TCR beta chain. No antigen is known for it. V shed 5 bases and J 1 base; nucleotides not matched to a gene: 6. The CDR3 is made up of 14 amino acids. The germline gives CDR1 DFQATT, CDR2 SNEGSKA (reference sequence). TCR beta CDR3 regions were amplified from RNA transcripts. During a first-round RT-PCR of the TCR CDR3, the HTBI primer set was used. TCRdb itself ran the multiplex PCR reads through MiXCR, one entry per CDR3 protein. The sample gives 550,000 to 650,000 distinct CDR3 sequences, around 13% of which show up once; around 5.4% is in the top ten. These data belong to a study of T cells in Graves' hyperthyroidism and ophthalmopathy. General study points: Ophthalmopathy stood apart from stable hyperthyroidism in a 13 V-J model.

Source material: blood. The chain has TRBV20-1 and TRBJ1-1; TRBD1 matches 8 bases. The sequence came from a woman aged 30 to 39 with Graves' hyperthyroidism that later progressed to Graves' ophthalmopathy. The DNA of the CDR3 is TGCAGTGCTGTGCAGGGGGCTCCGAACACTGAAGCTTTCTTT. Translating gives CSAVQGAPNTEAFF.